A single sample is the source of the 8 T cell receptor beta chains below, sequenced in a study of T cells after yellow fever vaccination. MiXCR, run by TCRdb on the 5' RACE reads, gives a single entry per CDR3 protein. The table lists some 110,000 distinct CDR3 sequences, nearly 7.5% of them singletons. This material consisted of CD4+ T cells sorted from PBMCs, taken around 10 days after the first yellow fever vaccination. Every receptor here comes from a young man who received the YFV17D yellow fever vaccine.

This clonotype was counted ten times or more. The chain links TRBV6-5 to TRBJ1-2; no reliable D call. The V end was cut by 2 bases, the J end by 7 bases, with 14 bases between. The germline V gene has CDR1 MNHEY and CDR2 SVGAGI. The CDR3 is 14 amino acids. The DNA for the CDR3 is TGTGCCAGCAGTTACGACGACCGGAGGCCTGGCTACACCTTC. It codes for CASSYDDRRPGYTF.

This clonotype has at least ten counts. V usage is TRBV5-1 and J usage is TRBJ2-7; D possibly matches TRBD1 or TRBD2 (6 bases each). V lost 0 bases to trimming and J lost 1 base, with 17 bases between them. The CDR3 sequence is 17 residues long. Germline V gene lookup returns CDR1 SGHRS and CDR2 YFSETQ. The CDR3 DNA reads TGCGCCAGCAGCTTGGGGGGGGCACGTACTAAATCCTACGAGCAGTACTTC. It codes for CASSLGGARTKSYEQYF.

Comment on this clonotype: A much larger clone sits a single nucleotide away, making a read error possible. The J gene is TRBJ2-3, the V gene TRBV7-2; possibly TRBD2 for D (7 bases). Trimming took 7 bases from V and 10 from J, leaving 24 bases between them. In germline, CDR1 is SGHTA, CDR2 FQGNSA. The CDR3 contains 15 residues. CDR3 bases: TGTGCCAGCACCCCGGGGGGCGGCGTCCCCGATGCGCAGTATTTT. As protein: CASTPGGGVPDAQYF.

The chain links TRBV7-2 to TRBJ2-5, with TRBD2 as a possible D gene (7 bases). The ends were cut back, 5 bases at V and 9 bases at J, with 16 bases in the middle. CDR3 length: 13 amino acids. Germline lookup yields CDR1 SGHTA and CDR2 FQGNSA. This chain's CDR3 is CASSREGGRSQYF. For the CDR3, the DNA is TGTGCCAGCAGCCGAGAGGGGGGGAGGTCCCAGTACTTC.

This clonotype was seen ten or more times. The rearrangement links TRBV20-1 to TRBJ1-5; TRBD1 matches 8 bases. The trim removed 3 bases at V and 0 bases at J, leaving 10 bases unmatched. The CDR3 contains 17 residues. Per germline, CDR1 DFQATT and CDR2 SNEGSKA (reference sequence). The CDR3 nucleotides read TGCAGTGCTAGGGGAATAGGGGACAGGTATAGCAATCAGCCCCAGCATTTT. It specifies CSARGIGDRYSNQPQHF.

This clonotype was observed many times. The J gene is TRBJ2-2, the V gene TRBV7-8, with D maybe TRBD1 (5 bases). From germline, CDR1 is SGHVS and CDR2 FQNEAQ. The length of the CDR3 is 14 residues. V was shortened by 5 bases and J by 2 bases, with 9 bases between the two germline ends. The CDR3 sequence is CASSRQGNTGELFF. The CDR3 DNA sequence: TGTGCCAGCAGCCGTCAGGGAAACACCGGGGAGCTGTTTTTT.

This clonotype appeared many times. The gene calls are TRBV4-1 and TRBJ1-4; D might be TRBD1 (6 bases). V was clipped by 4 bases and J by 6 bases, with 15 bases between them. This CDR3 region has 15 residues. The V gene's germline CDR1 is MGHRA and CDR2 YSYEKL. The CDR3 reads CASSRGAGRDEKLFF. CDR3 sequence (DNA): TGCGCCAGCAGCCGGGGGGCCGGGAGGGATGAAAAACTGTTTTTT.

This clonotype has ten or more counts. The chain combines TRBV7-2 with TRBJ2-5; possible D gene TRBD2, 7 bases. The germline CDR1 and CDR2 sequences are SGHTA and FQGNSA. V shed 0 bases and J shed 4 bases, with 9 bases lying between them. The CDR3 contains 14 residues. CDR3 in DNA: TGTGCCAGCAGCTTAGCAGGGGGGGTAGAGACCCAGTACTTC. This sequence encodes CASSLAGGVETQYF.